One and the same sample provided the 12 T cell receptor beta chains below, sequenced in a study of CD8+ T cells in alopecia areata. RNA extraction was followed by reverse transcription into cDNA, which acted as the sequencing template. Assay: immunoSEQ multiplex PCR; the TCRdb copy retains only in-frame clones and omits some. The sample holds 250,000 or so clones; around two thirds are singletons and the top ten take around 1.2%. This sample comprised CD4+ T cells sorted from blood, obtained at week 0. The receptors come from a human donor with alopecia areata.

V is TRBV6-4 and J is TRBJ1-2; 7 bases are shared with TRBD1. The germline gives CDR1 MRHNA, CDR2 SNTAGT. The CDR3 runs to 15 residues. Trimming cost V 4 bases and J 4 bases; bases outside gene matches: 9. The DNA of the CDR3 is TGTGCCAGCAGTGTTCGGGCAGGGGGAAGCTATGGCTACACCTTC. Amino acids: CASSVRAGGSYGYTF.

This clone was seen a few times. This chain joins TRBV5-1 and TRBJ1-6; D ambiguous. CDR3 length: 13 residues. Germline V gives CDR1 SGHRS, CDR2 YFSETQ. V lost 1 base and J 5 bases, leaving 4 bases between the germline ends. As DNA, the CDR3 is TGCGCCAGCAGCTTGTCGGATAATTCACCCCTCCACTTT. Amino acids: CASSLSDNSPLHF. The variable domain in full, completed from reference TRBV5-1 and TRBJ1-6, reads KAGVTQTPRYLIKTRGQQVTLSCSPISGHRSVSWYQQTPGQGLQFLFEYFSETQRNKGNFPGRFSGRQFSNSRSEMNVSTLELGDSALYLCASSLSDNSPLHFGNGTRLTVT.

In its sample, this clone was seen a few times. J is TRBJ1-1 and V is TRBV29-1; 7 bases line up with TRBD1. CDR1 is SQVTM and CDR2 is ANQGSEA in the germline V gene. Trimming at V came to 8 bases and at J to 8 bases, leaving 11 bases not matched to a gene. The CDR3 has 12 residues. CDR3 amino acids: CSSHRQGLEAFF. The DNA for the CDR3 is TGCAGCTCACACCGACAGGGACTAGAAGCTTTCTTT.

The V gene is TRBV6-6, the J gene TRBJ2-7, with 8 positions matching TRBD1. The CDR3 has 16 residues. CDR1 is MNHNY, CDR2 SVGAGI, per germline (reference sequence). The trim removed 6 bases at V and 0 bases at J, leaving 10 bases unmatched. The DNA for the CDR3 is TGTGCCAGCAGGACCGACGGACAGGGCTACTCCTACGAGCAGTACTTC. Encoded protein: CASRTDGQGYSYEQYF.

This chain links TRBV30 with TRBJ1-4; D is uncertain. Germline V gene data show CDR1 as GTSNPN and CDR2 as SVGIG (reference sequence). This CDR3 is built from 15 residues. V was cut by 0 bases and J by 5 bases, with 13 bases left in between. Here the CDR3 reads CAWSVLPQPNEKLFF. CDR3 nucleotide sequence: TGTGCCTGGAGTGTACTCCCACAGCCCAATGAAAAACTGTTTTTT.

The rearrangement links TRBV6-5 to TRBJ1-6; D remains ambiguous. Germline V gene lookup returns CDR1 MNHEY and CDR2 SVGAGI. The V end was cut by 0 bases, the J end by 5 bases, with 8 bases between. CDR3 length equals 15 residues. In nucleotides, the CDR3 is TGTGCCAGCAGTTACTCGGGCGGTGATAATTCACCCCTCCACTTT. Protein product: CASSYSGGDNSPLHF.

The chain recombines TRBV15 with TRBJ1-5, with 8 bases that match TRBD1. The CDR3 sequence is 17 residues long. The junction had 5 bases not matched to a gene; V was cut back by 1 base and J by 0 bases. Germline V lookup: CDR1 LNHNV, CDR2 YYDKDF (reference sequence). The CDR3 loop is CATSRGTGSGSNQPQHF. The DNA for the CDR3 is TGTGCCACCAGCAGAGGGACAGGGTCCGGTAGCAATCAGCCCCAGCATTTT.

With regard to this clone: A read error may produce the germline difference seen at one junction end. The chain uses TRBV4-1 and TRBJ1-2, with 7 bases that match TRBD1. CDR1 and CDR2 from the germline V gene are MGHRA and YSYEKL. This CDR3 spans 12 amino acids. CDR3 sequence (DNA): TGTGCCAGCAGCCAGACAGGGATCGGCTACACCTTC. This codes for CASSQTGIGYTF.

J is TRBJ2-1 and V is TRBV30; possibly TRBD2 for D (5 bases). Germline V gene lookup returns CDR1 GTSNPN and CDR2 SVGIG (reference sequence). The CDR3 has 12 amino acids. Trimming removed 2 bases from V and 10 bases from J, with 12 bases in between. This CDR3 reads CAWSNGELEQFF. The CDR3 DNA reads as TGTGCCTGGAGTAACGGGGAACTCGAGCAGTTCTTC.

This chain links TRBV19 with TRBJ1-2; 7 positions match TRBD1. The CDR3 has 15 residues. The germline V gene encodes CDR1 LNHDA and CDR2 SQIVND (reference sequence). The trim removed 5 bases at V and 2 bases at J, leaving 8 bases unmatched. This chain's CDR3 is CASSPPGQINYGYTF. The CDR3 DNA sequence: TGTGCCAGTAGTCCACCGGGACAGATAAACTATGGCTACACCTTC.

This rearrangement joins TRBV2 to TRBJ1-5; D is uncertain. Trimming took 0 bases from V and 3 from J, leaving 6 bases between them. The germline V gene encodes CDR1 SNHLY and CDR2 FYNNEI. The CDR3 has 14 residues. CDR3 sequence (DNA): TGTGCCAGCAGTGAAGCGCTTTCCAATCAGCCCCAGCATTTT. As protein: CASSEALSNQPQHF.

This rearrangement joins TRBV29-1 to TRBJ2-1, with 9 bases identical to TRBD2. The germline V gene encodes CDR1 SQVTM and CDR2 ANQGSEA. CDR3 length: 14 residues. Unmatched junction bases numbered 9, after V lost 5 bases and J lost 7 bases. The CDR3 sequence is CSVTTSGWRNEQFF. The CDR3 DNA reads TGCAGCGTTACAACTAGCGGGTGGCGGAATGAGCAGTTCTTC.